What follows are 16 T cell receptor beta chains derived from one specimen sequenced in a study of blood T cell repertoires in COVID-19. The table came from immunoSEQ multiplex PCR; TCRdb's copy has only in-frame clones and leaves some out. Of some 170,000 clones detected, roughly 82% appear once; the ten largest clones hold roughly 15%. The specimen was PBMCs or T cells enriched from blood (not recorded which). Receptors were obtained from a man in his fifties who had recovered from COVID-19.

The chain's CDR3 is CASSSGGNTEAFF. Written as DNA, the CDR3 is TGTGCCAGCAGCTCGGGTGGAAACACTGAAGCTTTCTTT. The V call is TRBV11-3, the J call TRBJ1-1; the D is unclear. The CDR3 totals 13 residues. Trimming shortened V by 4 bases and J by 2 bases, and 8 bases separated the two germline ends. CDR1 is SGHNT and CDR2 is YENEEA in the germline V gene.

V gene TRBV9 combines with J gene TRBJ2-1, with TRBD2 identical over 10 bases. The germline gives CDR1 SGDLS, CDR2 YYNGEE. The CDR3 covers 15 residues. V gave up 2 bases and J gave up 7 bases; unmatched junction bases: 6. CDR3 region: CASSVSGGALNEQFF. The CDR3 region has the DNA TGTGCCAGCAGCGTCAGCGGGGGGGCCCTTAATGAGCAGTTCTTC.

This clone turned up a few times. In nucleotides, the CDR3 is TGTGCCAGCAGCTTAGTACGGGGAACTAATGAAAAACTGTTTTTT. This gives the protein CASSLVRGTNEKLFF. This chain uses TRBV13 with TRBJ1-4; D ambiguous. The CDR3 length is 15 residues. Per the germline V gene, CDR1 is PRHDT and CDR2 is FYEKMQ (reference sequence). Trimming removed 1 base at V and 1 base at J, with 7 bases between.

The chain's CDR3 is CASSKTSGGSIQYF. DNA for the CDR3: TGCGCCAGCAGCAAAACAAGCGGGGGGAGCATTCAGTACTTC. This rearrangement joins TRBV5-1 to TRBJ2-4; the match to TRBD2 covers 9 bases. Germline values: CDR1 SGHRS, CDR2 YFSETQ. This CDR3 has 14 amino acids. V shed 4 bases and J 9 bases; nucleotides not matched to a gene: 8.

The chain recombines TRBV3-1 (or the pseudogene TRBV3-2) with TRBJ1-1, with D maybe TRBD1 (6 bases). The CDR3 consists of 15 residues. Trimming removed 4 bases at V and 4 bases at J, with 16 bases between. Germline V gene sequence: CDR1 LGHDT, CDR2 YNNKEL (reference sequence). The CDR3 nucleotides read TGTGCCAGCAGCCCTGAGGACAGAATTGCCACTGAAGCTTTCTTT. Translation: CASSPEDRIATEAFF.

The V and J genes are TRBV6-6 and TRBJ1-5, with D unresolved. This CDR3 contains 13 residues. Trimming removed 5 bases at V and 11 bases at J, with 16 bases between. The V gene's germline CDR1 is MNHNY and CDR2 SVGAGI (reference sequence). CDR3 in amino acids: CASSEQAQRAQHF. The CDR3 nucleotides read TGTGCCAGCAGTGAGCAGGCCCAGCGGGCCCAGCATTTT.

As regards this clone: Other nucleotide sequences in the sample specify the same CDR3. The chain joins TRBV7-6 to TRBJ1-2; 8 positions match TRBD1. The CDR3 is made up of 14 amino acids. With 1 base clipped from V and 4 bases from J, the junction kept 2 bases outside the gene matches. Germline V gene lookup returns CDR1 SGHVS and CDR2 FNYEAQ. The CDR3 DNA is TGTGCCAGCAGCTTAGATGACAGGGGCTATGGCTACACCTTC. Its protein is CASSLDDRGYGYTF.

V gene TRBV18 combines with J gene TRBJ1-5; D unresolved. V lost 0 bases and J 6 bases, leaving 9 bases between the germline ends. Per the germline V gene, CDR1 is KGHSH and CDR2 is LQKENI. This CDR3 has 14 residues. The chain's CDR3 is CASSPPGEGQPQHF. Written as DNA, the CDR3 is TGTGCCAGCTCACCACCGGGAGAAGGTCAGCCCCAGCATTTT.

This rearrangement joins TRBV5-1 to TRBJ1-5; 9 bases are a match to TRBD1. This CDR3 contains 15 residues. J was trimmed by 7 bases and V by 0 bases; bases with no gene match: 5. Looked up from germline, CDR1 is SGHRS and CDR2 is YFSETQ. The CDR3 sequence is CASSLDPGQGQPQHF. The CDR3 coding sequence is TGCGCCAGCAGCTTGGATCCGGGACAGGGACAGCCCCAGCATTTT.

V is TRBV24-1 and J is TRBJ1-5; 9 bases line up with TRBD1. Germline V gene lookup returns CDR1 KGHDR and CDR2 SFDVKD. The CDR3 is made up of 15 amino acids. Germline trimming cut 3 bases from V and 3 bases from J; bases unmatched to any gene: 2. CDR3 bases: TGTGCCACCAGTGATCGGGACAGGGTCAATCAGCCCCAGCATTTT. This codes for CATSDRDRVNQPQHF.

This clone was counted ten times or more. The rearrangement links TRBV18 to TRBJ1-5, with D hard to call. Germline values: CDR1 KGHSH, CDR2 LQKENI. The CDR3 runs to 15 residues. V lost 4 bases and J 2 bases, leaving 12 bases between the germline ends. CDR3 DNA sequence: TGTGCCAGCTCACGGTTTGGGGAGGGCAATCAGCCCCAGCATTTT. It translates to CASSRFGEGNQPQHF.

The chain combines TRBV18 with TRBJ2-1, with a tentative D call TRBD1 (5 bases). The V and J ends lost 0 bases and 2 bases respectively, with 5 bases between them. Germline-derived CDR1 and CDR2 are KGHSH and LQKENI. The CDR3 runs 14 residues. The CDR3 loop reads CASSPPDTYNEQFF. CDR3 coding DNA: TGTGCCAGCTCACCACCGGACACCTACAATGAGCAGTTCTTC.

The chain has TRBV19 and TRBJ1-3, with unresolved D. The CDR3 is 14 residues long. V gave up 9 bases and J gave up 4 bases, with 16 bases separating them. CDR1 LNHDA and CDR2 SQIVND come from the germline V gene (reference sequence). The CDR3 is CASRDGSRGNTIYF. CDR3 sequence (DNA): TGTGCCAGCCGAGACGGTTCGAGGGGAAACACCATATATTTT.

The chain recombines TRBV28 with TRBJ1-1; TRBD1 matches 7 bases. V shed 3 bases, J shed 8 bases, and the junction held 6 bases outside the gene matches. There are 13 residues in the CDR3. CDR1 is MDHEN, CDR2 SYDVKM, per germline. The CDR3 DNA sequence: TGTGCCAGCAGTTTGCCTGCAGGGGGGGAAGCTTTCTTT. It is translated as CASSLPAGGEAFF.

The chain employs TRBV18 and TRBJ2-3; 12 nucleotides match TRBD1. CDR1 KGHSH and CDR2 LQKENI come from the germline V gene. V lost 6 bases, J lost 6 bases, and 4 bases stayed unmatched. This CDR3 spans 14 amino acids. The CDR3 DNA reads TGTGCCAGCTCTTCCGGGACAGGGGGCGATACGCAGTATTTT. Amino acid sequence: CASSSGTGGDTQYF.

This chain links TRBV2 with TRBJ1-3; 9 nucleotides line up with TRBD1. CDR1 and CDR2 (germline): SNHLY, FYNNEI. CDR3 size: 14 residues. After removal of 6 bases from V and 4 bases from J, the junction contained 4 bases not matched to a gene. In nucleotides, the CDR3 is TGTGCCAGCAGCGGACAGGGGCAAGGAAACACCATATATTTT. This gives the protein CASSGQGQGNTIYF.